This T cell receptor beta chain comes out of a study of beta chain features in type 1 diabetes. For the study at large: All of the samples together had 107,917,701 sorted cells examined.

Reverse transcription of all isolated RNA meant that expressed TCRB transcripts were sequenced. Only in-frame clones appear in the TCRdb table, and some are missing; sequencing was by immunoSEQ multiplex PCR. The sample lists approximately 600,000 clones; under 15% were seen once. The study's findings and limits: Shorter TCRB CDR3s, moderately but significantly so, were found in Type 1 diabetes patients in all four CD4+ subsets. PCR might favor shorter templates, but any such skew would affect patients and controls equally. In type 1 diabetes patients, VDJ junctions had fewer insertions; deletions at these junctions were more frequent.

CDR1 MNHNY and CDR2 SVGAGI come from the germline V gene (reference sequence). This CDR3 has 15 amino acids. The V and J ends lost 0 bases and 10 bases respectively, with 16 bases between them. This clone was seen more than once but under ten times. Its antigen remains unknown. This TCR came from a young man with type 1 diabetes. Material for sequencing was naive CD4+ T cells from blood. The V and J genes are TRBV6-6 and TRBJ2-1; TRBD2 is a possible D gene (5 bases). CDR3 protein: CASSYSGGAALEQFF. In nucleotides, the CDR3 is TGTGCCAGCAGTTACTCAGGAGGTGCGGCCCTCGAGCAGTTCTTC.